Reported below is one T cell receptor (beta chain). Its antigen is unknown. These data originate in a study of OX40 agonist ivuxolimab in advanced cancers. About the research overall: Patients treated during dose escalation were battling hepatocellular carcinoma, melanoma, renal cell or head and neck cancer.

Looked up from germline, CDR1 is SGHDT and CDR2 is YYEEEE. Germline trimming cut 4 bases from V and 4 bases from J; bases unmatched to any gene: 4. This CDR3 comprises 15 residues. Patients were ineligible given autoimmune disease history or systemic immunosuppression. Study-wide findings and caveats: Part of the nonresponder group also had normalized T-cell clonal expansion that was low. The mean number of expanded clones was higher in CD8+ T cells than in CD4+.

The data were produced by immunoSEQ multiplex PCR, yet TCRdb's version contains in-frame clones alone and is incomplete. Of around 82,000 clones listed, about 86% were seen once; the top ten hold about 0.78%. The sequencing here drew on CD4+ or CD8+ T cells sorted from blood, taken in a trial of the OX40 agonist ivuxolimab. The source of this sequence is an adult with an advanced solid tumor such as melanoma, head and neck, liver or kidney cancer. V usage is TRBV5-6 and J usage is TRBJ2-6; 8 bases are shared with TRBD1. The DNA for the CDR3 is TGTGCCAGCAGCCAGACAGGGGAGGGGGCCAACGTCCTGACTTTC. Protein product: CASSQTGEGANVLTF.